Below, 10 T cell receptor beta chains from the same sample are listed, as sequenced in a study of technical replicates of blood from a handful of donors. The assay was immunoSEQ multiplex PCR, and TCRdb's table has in-frame clones only and misses some. The table includes under 15,000 clones, 80% detected once. What was sequenced was PBMCs. These receptors came from a human donor in good health.

The V and J genes are TRBV27 and TRBJ2-1, with D possibly TRBD2 on 7 matching bases. The CDR3 totals 16 residues. V was trimmed by 0 bases and J by 8 bases, leaving 17 bases between them. Germline loops: CDR1 MNHEY, CDR2 SMNVEV (reference sequence). The CDR3 DNA is TGTGCCAGCAGTTTATCGGGGGGGCCCCTTGTATATGAGCAGTTCTTC. It codes for CASSLSGGPLVYEQFF.

V usage is TRBV28 and J usage is TRBJ1-2; tentative D call: TRBD1 (5 bases). The germline gives CDR1 MDHEN, CDR2 SYDVKM. CDR3 length: 15 residues. Trimming took 8 bases from V and 0 from J, leaving 16 bases between them. The DNA of the CDR3 is TGTGCCAGCGTTACAGCAGGGCTCTCTAACTATGGCTACACCTTC. This codes for CASVTAGLSNYGYTF.

This chain uses TRBV25-1 with TRBJ1-2, with D perhaps matching TRBD1 (5 bases). CDR1 is MGHDK, CDR2 SYGVNS, per germline. The V and J ends lost 2 bases and 4 bases respectively, with 17 bases between them. CDR3 length: 16 residues. CDR3 DNA: TGTGCCAGCAGTGAACCCGGGGGGGGGTTATCCTATGGCTACACCTTC. Translation: CASSEPGGGLSYGYTF.

This chain links TRBV7-8 with TRBJ2-5, with D possibly matching TRBD1 (5 bases). Trimming took off 5 bases at V and 4 bases at J, with 20 bases between the two ends. The CDR3 has 16 residues. Germline CDR1 and CDR2: SGHVS and FQNEAQ. CDR3 sequence reads: CASSKSRVVFRETQYF. In DNA form, the CDR3 reads TGTGCCAGCAGCAAAAGCAGGGTCGTCTTTAGAGAGACCCAGTACTTC.

The rearrangement uses TRBV6-5 and TRBJ2-1; 10 bases fit TRBD2. The CDR3 is 15 residues long. V shed 2 bases and J 7 bases; nucleotides not matched to a gene: 5. The germline V gene has CDR1 MNHEY and CDR2 SVGAGI. This CDR3 reads CASSYGAGGGNEQFF. CDR3 nucleotide sequence: TGTGCCAGCAGTTACGGAGCGGGAGGGGGAAATGAGCAGTTCTTC.

This clone was recorded only once. V and J are TRBV19 and TRBJ2-3; 7 bases map to TRBD1. V dropped 3 bases and J dropped 4; count of bases not matched to a gene: 4. CDR3 length equals 14 residues. Germline V gene sequence: CDR1 LNHDA, CDR2 SQIVND (reference sequence). The CDR3 here is CASSIDRVADTQYF. The CDR3 DNA is TGTGCCAGTAGTATTGACAGGGTGGCAGATACGCAGTATTTT.

The V call is TRBV27, the J call TRBJ2-7; 8 positions agree with TRBD2. This CDR3 contains 17 residues. The J segment lost 2 bases and the V segment lost 0 bases, leaving 9 bases of the junction unmatched. From germline, CDR1 is MNHEY and CDR2 SMNVEV (reference sequence). For the CDR3, the DNA is TGTGCCAGCAGTTTATCCAGCGGGAGCTCTTTCACCTACGAGCAGTACTTC. Translation gives CASSLSSGSSFTYEQYF.

This clone has only a few counts. The chain carries TRBV15 and TRBJ1-5; possible D gene TRBD1, 5 bases. This CDR3 region has 16 residues. Germline CDR1 and CDR2: LNHNV and YYDKDF (reference sequence). Trimming shortened V by 0 bases and J by 5 bases, and 14 bases separated the two germline ends. CDR3 DNA sequence: TGTGCCACCAGCAGAGATCCGGGGGAGGGGCATCAGCCCCAGCATTTT. As protein: CATSRDPGEGHQPQHF.

This chain uses TRBV10-3 with TRBJ2-7, with 7 nucleotides matching TRBD2. This CDR3 region has 14 residues. The V and J ends lost 2 bases and 7 bases, in that order; junction bases with no gene match: 8. CDR1 ENHRY and CDR2 SYGVKD come from the germline V gene. The DNA of the CDR3 is TGTGCCATCAGTGAGCGGGGACTATCGAGGGAGCAGTACTTC. Translated: CAISERGLSREQYF.

This chain joins TRBV6-4 and TRBJ2-1; 12 bases fit TRBD2. The CDR3 totals 16 residues. J was trimmed by 4 bases and V by 0 bases; bases with no gene match: 1. The germline V gene has CDR1 MRHNA and CDR2 SNTAGT. CDR3 DNA sequence: TGTGCCAGCAGTGACTCGACTAGCGGGAGTTACAATGAGCAGTTCTTC. Its protein is CASSDSTSGSYNEQFF.